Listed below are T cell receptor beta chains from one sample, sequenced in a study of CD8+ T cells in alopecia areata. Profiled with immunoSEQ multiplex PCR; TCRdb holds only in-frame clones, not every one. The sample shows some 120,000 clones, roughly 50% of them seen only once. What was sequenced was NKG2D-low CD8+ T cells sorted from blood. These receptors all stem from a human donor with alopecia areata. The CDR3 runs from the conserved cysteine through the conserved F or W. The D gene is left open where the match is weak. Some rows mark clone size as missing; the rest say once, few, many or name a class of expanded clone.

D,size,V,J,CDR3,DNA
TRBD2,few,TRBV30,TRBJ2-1,CAWAPERGNYNEQFF,TGTGCCTGGGCCCCGGAGCGGGGGAACTACAATGAGCAGTTCTTC
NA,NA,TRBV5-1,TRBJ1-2,CASSSDGNLYGYTF,TGCGCCAGCAGCTCCGACGGGAACCTTTATGGCTACACCTTC
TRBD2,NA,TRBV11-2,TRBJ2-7,CASSSLSGLANSYEQYF,TGTGCCAGCAGCTCCTTATCGGGACTAGCGAATTCCTACGAGCAGTACTTC
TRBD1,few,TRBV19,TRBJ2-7,CASSSPGQGSYEQYF,TGTGCCAGTAGTAGCCCGGGACAGGGGTCCTACGAGCAGTACTTC
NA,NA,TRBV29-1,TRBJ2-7,CSAAGGKTYEQYF,TGCAGCGCCGCCGGTGGAAAAACCTACGAGCAGTACTTC
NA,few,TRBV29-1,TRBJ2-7,CSVLEDSYEQYF,TGCAGCGTTCTTGAGGACTCCTACGAGCAGTACTTC
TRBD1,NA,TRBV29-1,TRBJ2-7,CSVRGWQGENEQYF,TGCAGCGTGAGGGGGTGGCAGGGGGAAAACGAGCAGTACTTC
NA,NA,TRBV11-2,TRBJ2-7,CASSPGGFTYEQYF,TGTGCCAGCAGCCCAGGGGGGTTTACCTACGAGCAGTACTTC
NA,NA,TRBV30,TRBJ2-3,CAWTISMGAADTQYF,TGTGCCTGGACCATAAGCATGGGGGCCGCAGATACGCAGTATTTT
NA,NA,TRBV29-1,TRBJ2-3,CSALGTDTQYF,TGCAGCGCCCTCGGGACAGATACGCAGTATTTT
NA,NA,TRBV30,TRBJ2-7,CALQLARSYEQYF,TGTGCCCTCCAGCTAGCCCGCTCCTACGAGCAGTACTTC
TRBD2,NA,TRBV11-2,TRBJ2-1,CASSSQERGGYNEQFF,TGTGCCAGCAGCTCCCAGGAGCGGGGGGGATACAATGAGCAGTTCTTC
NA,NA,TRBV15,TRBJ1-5,CATSRDRGIEPQHF,TGTGCCACCAGCAGAGATCGGGGAATTGAGCCCCAGCATTTT